The sequence of this T cell receptor beta chain was determined in a study of blood T cell repertoires in COVID-19. The overall study: The cDNA or gDNA used as material had been derived from T cells, B-cell-depleted T cells, or PBMCs.

Per the germline V gene, CDR1 is SEHNR and CDR2 is FQNEAQ (reference sequence). This CDR3 region has 14 residues. V was clipped by 5 bases and J by 1 base; unmatched bases: 0. This clone was found once. Profiling relied on immunoSEQ multiplex PCR, and the TCRdb table lists in-frame clones only, not all of them. The table records 350,000 or so clones, approximately 88% of them present only once. The receptor was isolated from a woman in her 30s with COVID-19, enrolled during active disease. The sequencing input was peripheral blood. The chain couples TRBV7-9 to TRBJ1-5; TRBD1 matches at 9 bases. The DNA of the CDR3 is TGTGCCAGCAGCGGACAGGGGAGCAATCAGCCCCAGCATTTT. This encodes CASSGQGSNQPQHF.